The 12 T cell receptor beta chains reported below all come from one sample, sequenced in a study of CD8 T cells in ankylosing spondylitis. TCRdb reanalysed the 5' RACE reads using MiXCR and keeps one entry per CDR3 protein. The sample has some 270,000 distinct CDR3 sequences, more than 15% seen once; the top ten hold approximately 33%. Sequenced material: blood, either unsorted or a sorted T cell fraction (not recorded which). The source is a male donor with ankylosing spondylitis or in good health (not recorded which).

CDR3 amino acids: CASSTERGAEETQYF. CDR3 sequence (DNA): TGTGCCAGCAGTACAGAAAGGGGGGCGGAGGAGACCCAGTACTTC. This sequence joins TRBV7-2 and TRBJ2-5; D may be TRBD1 or TRBD2 (6 bases each). From germline, CDR1 is SGHTA and CDR2 FQGNSA. The CDR3 loop spans 15 amino acids. Between the trimmed V and J ends, which lost 6 bases and 5 bases, there was a span of 19 bases.

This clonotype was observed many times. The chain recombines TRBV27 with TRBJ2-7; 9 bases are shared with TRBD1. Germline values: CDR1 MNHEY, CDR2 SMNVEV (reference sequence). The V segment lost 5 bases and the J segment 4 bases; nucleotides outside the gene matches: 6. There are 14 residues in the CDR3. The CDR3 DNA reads TGTGCCAGCAGTGAATCCGGACAGGGGTACGAGCAGTACTTC. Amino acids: CASSESGQGYEQYF.

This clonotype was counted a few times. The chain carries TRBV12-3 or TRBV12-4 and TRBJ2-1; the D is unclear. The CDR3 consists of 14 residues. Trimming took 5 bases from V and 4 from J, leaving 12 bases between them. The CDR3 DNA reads TGTGCCAGCAGTACCTCGCCCCCATACAATGAGCAGTTCTTC. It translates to CASSTSPPYNEQFF.

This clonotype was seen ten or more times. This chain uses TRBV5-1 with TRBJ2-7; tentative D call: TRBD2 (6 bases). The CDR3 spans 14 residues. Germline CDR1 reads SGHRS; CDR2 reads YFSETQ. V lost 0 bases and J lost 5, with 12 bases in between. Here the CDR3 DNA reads TGCGCCAGCAGCTTGGCGCGGGGTGTCAACGAGCAGTACTTC. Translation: CASSLARGVNEQYF.

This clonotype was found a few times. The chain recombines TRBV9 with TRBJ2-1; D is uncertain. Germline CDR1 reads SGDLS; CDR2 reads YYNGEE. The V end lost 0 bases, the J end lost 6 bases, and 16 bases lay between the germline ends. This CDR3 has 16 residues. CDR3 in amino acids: CASSVAIDWATNEQFF. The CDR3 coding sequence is TGTGCCAGCAGCGTAGCTATCGACTGGGCTACCAATGAGCAGTTCTTC.

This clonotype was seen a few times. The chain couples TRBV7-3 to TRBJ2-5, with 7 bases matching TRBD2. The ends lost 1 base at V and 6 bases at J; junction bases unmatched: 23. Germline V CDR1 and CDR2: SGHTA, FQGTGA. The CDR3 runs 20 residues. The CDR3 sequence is CASSLKLIQRDLGRSQTQYF. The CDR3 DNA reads TGTGCCAGCAGCTTAAAACTTATACAGCGGGACCTCGGGCGCTCACAGACCCAGTACTTC.

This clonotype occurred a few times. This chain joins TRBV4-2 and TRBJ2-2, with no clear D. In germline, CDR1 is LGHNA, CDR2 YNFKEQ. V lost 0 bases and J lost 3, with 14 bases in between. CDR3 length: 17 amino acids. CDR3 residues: CASSQDLGVPYTGELFF. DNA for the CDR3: TGTGCCAGCAGCCAAGATCTAGGCGTGCCCTACACCGGGGAGCTGTTTTTT.

This CDR3 reads CASSGAWAVQETQYF. The CDR3 nucleotides are TGTGCCAGCAGCGGGGCCTGGGCAGTCCAAGAGACCCAGTACTTC. The chain joins TRBV11-2 to TRBJ2-5; maybe TRBD1 (5 bases). The germline V gene encodes CDR1 SGHAT and CDR2 FQNNGV. Trimming removed 5 bases at V and 1 base at J, with 14 bases between. The length of the CDR3 is 15 residues.

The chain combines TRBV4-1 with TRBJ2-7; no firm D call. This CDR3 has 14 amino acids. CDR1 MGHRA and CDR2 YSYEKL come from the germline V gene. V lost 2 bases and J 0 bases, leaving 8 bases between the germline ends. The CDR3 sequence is CASSQLVYSYEQYF. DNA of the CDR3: TGCGCCAGCAGCCAATTAGTATACTCCTACGAGCAGTACTTC.

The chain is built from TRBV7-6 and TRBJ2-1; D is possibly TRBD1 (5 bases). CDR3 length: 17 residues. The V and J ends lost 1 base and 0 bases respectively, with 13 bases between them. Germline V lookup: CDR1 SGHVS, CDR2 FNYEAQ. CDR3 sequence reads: CASSLEGDPLSYNEQFF. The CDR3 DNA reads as TGTGCCAGCAGCTTAGAAGGGGATCCTCTCTCCTACAATGAGCAGTTCTTC.

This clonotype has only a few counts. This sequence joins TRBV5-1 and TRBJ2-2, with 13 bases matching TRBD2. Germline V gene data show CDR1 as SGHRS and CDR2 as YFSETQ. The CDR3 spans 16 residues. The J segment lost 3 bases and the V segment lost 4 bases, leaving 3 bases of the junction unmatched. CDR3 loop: CASSPGTSGDTGELFF. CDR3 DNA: TGCGCCAGCAGCCCGGGGACTAGCGGGGACACCGGGGAGCTGTTTTTT.

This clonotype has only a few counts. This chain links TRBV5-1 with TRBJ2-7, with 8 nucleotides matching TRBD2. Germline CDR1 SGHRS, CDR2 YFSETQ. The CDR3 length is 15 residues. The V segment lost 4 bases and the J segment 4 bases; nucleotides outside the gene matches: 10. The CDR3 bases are TGCGCCAGCAGCCCAAGCGGGAGAGCAGATTACGAGCAGTACTTC. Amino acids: CASSPSGRADYEQYF.